This section outlines one T cell receptor beta chain sequence together with its context. Trimming removed 0 bases at V and 10 bases at J, with 19 bases between. Germline CDR1 reads SGHTA; CDR2 reads FQGNSA. CDR3 size: 16 residues. Patients chosen for sequencing had CD8+CD57+ cells that had expanded, as shown by flow cytometry. The data belong to a study of CD8+CD57+ T cells in acquired aplastic anemia. Genomic DNA provided the template from which TCR beta VDJ and CDR3 profiles were obtained. One entry per CDR3 protein, called by TCRdb with MiXCR from the reads. This sample yields 200,000 to 300,000 distinct CDR3 sequences, of which approximately 82% are seen a single time; 35% to 50% belongs to the top ten.

Sequences were obtained from sorted CD4+, CD8+, or CD8+CD57+ T cells (not recorded which) from PBMCs. The origin of this receptor is a human donor with aplastic anemia. This chain uses TRBV7-2 with TRBJ2-1, with a tentative D call TRBD2 (6 bases). This chain's CDR3 is CASSLAGGHGPQEQFF. CDR3 in DNA: TGTGCCAGCAGCTTAGCGGGAGGACACGGTCCGCAGGAGCAGTTCTTC.